Listed below are T cell receptor beta chains from one sample, sequenced in a study of beta chain features in type 1 diabetes. Profiled with immunoSEQ multiplex PCR; TCRdb holds only in-frame clones, not every one. The data show over 150,000 clones, approximately 8.1% seen once. The sequenced material came from central memory CD4+ T cells from blood. All receptors come from a young man in good health. Each CDR3 is given with its conserved first and last residue. Fields, in order: clone size, J gene, V gene, D gene, CDR3 protein, CDR3 DNA. The D gene is left open where the match is weak. Not all rows give a size; the values are once, few, many and, for expanded clones, a class.

clone_size: few; j_call: TRBJ1-5; v_call: TRBV7-2; d_call: NA; cdr3_aa: CASSLGQGLQPQHF; cdr3_nt: TGTGCCAGCAGCTTAGGGCAGGGGTTGCAGCCCCAGCATTTT
clone_size: NA; j_call: TRBJ2-3; v_call: TRBV7-2; d_call: TRBD2; cdr3_aa: CASSLGGGYTDTQYF; cdr3_nt: TGTGCCAGCAGCTTAGGGGGAGGGTACACAGATACGCAGTATTTT
clone_size: NA; j_call: TRBJ2-7; v_call: TRBV7-2; d_call: TRBD1; cdr3_aa: CASSLATGNYEQYF; cdr3_nt: TGTGCCAGCAGCTTAGCGACAGGGAACTACGAGCAGTACTTC
clone_size: many; j_call: TRBJ2-7; v_call: TRBV9; d_call: NA; cdr3_aa: CASSPLSSSYEQYF; cdr3_nt: TGTGCCAGCAGCCCGTTAAGTAGCTCCTACGAGCAGTACTTC
clone_size: NA; j_call: TRBJ2-7; v_call: TRBV9; d_call: NA; cdr3_aa: CASSVDQGSYEQYF; cdr3_nt: TGTGCCAGCAGCGTAGATCAGGGGTCCTACGAGCAGTACTTC
clone_size: NA; j_call: TRBJ2-7; v_call: TRBV9; d_call: TRBD2; cdr3_aa: CASSVSGTSGRYEQYF; cdr3_nt: TGTGCCAGCAGCGTTTCCGGGACTAGCGGGAGGTACGAGCAGTACTTC
clone_size: many; j_call: TRBJ2-7; v_call: TRBV9; d_call: TRBD1; cdr3_aa: CASSVGTGVYEQYF; cdr3_nt: TGTGCCAGCAGCGTAGGGACAGGGGTGTACGAGCAGTACTTC
clone_size: few; j_call: TRBJ1-1; v_call: TRBV19; d_call: TRBD1; cdr3_aa: CASSTGQGHTEAFF; cdr3_nt: TGTGCCAGTAGTACGGGACAGGGTCACACTGAAGCTTTCTTT
clone_size: NA; j_call: TRBJ1-1; v_call: TRBV7-2; d_call: NA; cdr3_aa: CASSLARLMNTEAFF; cdr3_nt: TGTGCCAGCAGCTTAGCGAGGTTAATGAACACTGAAGCTTTCTTT
clone_size: few; j_call: TRBJ2-1; v_call: TRBV7-6; d_call: NA; cdr3_aa: CASSYGQYNEQFF; cdr3_nt: TGTGCCAGCAGCTACGGACAGTACAATGAGCAGTTCTTC
clone_size: NA; j_call: TRBJ2-3; v_call: TRBV5-4; d_call: NA; cdr3_aa: CASSLEVQGRGTDTQYF; cdr3_nt: TGTGCCAGCAGCTTGGAGGTTCAGGGGAGGGGCACAGATACGCAGTATTTT
clone_size: few; j_call: TRBJ2-7; v_call: TRBV5-6; d_call: NA; cdr3_aa: CASSLGLTPGEQYF; cdr3_nt: TGTGCCAGCAGCTTGGGACTGACGCCCGGCGAGCAGTACTTC
clone_size: NA; j_call: TRBJ2-6; v_call: TRBV4-1; d_call: TRBD1; cdr3_aa: CASSPGQGNGANVLTF; cdr3_nt: TGCGCCAGCAGCCCCGGACAGGGAAATGGGGCCAACGTCCTGACTTTC
clone_size: few; j_call: TRBJ1-4; v_call: TRBV30; d_call: NA; cdr3_aa: CAWRRQVNEKLFF; cdr3_nt: TGTGCCTGGAGGAGACAGGTTAATGAAAAACTGTTTTTT
clone_size: NA; j_call: TRBJ1-1; v_call: TRBV6-6; d_call: NA; cdr3_aa: CASSSARDTEAFF; cdr3_nt: TGTGCCAGCAGTTCCGCCCGGGATACTGAAGCTTTCTTT
clone_size: few; j_call: TRBJ2-3; v_call: TRBV7-2; d_call: NA; cdr3_aa: CASSFRRGGADTQYF; cdr3_nt: TGTGCCAGCAGCTTCCGGAGAGGGGGGGCAGATACGCAGTATTTT
clone_size: few; j_call: TRBJ1-1; v_call: TRBV2; d_call: NA; cdr3_aa: CASSKTGMGTEAFF; cdr3_nt: TGTGCCAGCAGTAAGACAGGTATGGGCACTGAAGCTTTCTTT
clone_size: NA; j_call: TRBJ1-5; v_call: TRBV7-8; d_call: NA; cdr3_aa: CASSSWGGNSNQPQHF; cdr3_nt: TGTGCCAGCAGCTCCTGGGGGGGGAATAGCAATCAGCCCCAGCATTTT
clone_size: few; j_call: TRBJ1-1; v_call: TRBV6-6; d_call: NA; cdr3_aa: CASSDDRQRTEAFF; cdr3_nt: TGTGCCAGCAGTGACGACAGGCAGAGGACTGAAGCTTTCTTT
clone_size: many; j_call: TRBJ2-3; v_call: TRBV7-2; d_call: NA; cdr3_aa: CASSFYREGTDTQYF; cdr3_nt: TGTGCCAGCAGCTTTTACAGGGAAGGCACAGATACGCAGTATTTT
clone_size: NA; j_call: TRBJ2-1; v_call: TRBV5-6; d_call: NA; cdr3_aa: CASSLWAGARHEQFF; cdr3_nt: TGTGCCAGCAGCTTGTGGGCAGGGGCCCGCCATGAGCAGTTCTTC
clone_size: many; j_call: TRBJ2-3; v_call: TRBV29-1; d_call: TRBD2; cdr3_aa: CSVVGTSGSTDTQYF; cdr3_nt: TGCAGCGTTGTTGGGACTAGCGGGAGCACAGATACGCAGTATTTT
clone_size: many; j_call: TRBJ2-3; v_call: TRBV7-8; d_call: NA; cdr3_aa: CASSTSGVGTQYF; cdr3_nt: TGTGCCAGCAGCACTAGTGGGGTGGGGACGCAGTATTTT
clone_size: few; j_call: TRBJ2-2; v_call: TRBV4-3; d_call: TRBD1; cdr3_aa: CASSQDGTGGELFF; cdr3_nt: TGCGCCAGCAGCCAAGATGGGACAGGCGGGGAGCTGTTTTTT
clone_size: NA; j_call: TRBJ1-1; v_call: TRBV6-5; d_call: NA; cdr3_aa: CASSRGEDTEAFF; cdr3_nt: TGTGCCAGCAGTCGGGGGGAGGACACTGAAGCTTTCTTT
clone_size: few; j_call: TRBJ2-1; v_call: TRBV14; d_call: NA; cdr3_aa: CASSLAGTYSYNEQFF; cdr3_nt: TGTGCCAGCAGCCTCGCCGGGACTTACTCCTACAATGAGCAGTTCTTC
clone_size: few; j_call: TRBJ1-5; v_call: TRBV7-3; d_call: NA; cdr3_aa: CASSLQAGGKPQHF; cdr3_nt: TGTGCCAGCAGCTTACAGGCCGGTGGTAAGCCCCAGCATTTT
clone_size: few; j_call: TRBJ1-5; v_call: TRBV19; d_call: TRBD1; cdr3_aa: CASNRGNGGQPQHF; cdr3_nt: TGTGCCAGCAACAGGGGAAATGGGGGTCAGCCCCAGCATTTT
clone_size: NA; j_call: TRBJ2-2; v_call: TRBV7-2; d_call: NA; cdr3_aa: CASSVNGELFF; cdr3_nt: TGTGCCAGCAGCGTTAACGGGGAGCTGTTTTTT
clone_size: NA; j_call: TRBJ1-1; v_call: TRBV30; d_call: NA; cdr3_aa: CAWSGQINTEAFF; cdr3_nt: TGTGCCTGGAGTGGACAGATAAACACTGAAGCTTTCTTT
clone_size: few; j_call: TRBJ2-1; v_call: TRBV7-3; d_call: TRBD2; cdr3_aa: CASSLTLAVPYHEQFF; cdr3_nt: TGTGCCAGCAGCTTAACTCTAGCGGTACCCTACCATGAGCAGTTCTTC
clone_size: NA; j_call: TRBJ2-2; v_call: TRBV4-3; d_call: TRBD1; cdr3_aa: CASSQPQGALRTGELFF; cdr3_nt: TGCGCCAGCAGCCAACCACAGGGGGCCCTGAGGACCGGGGAGCTGTTTTTT
clone_size: NA; j_call: TRBJ2-7; v_call: TRBV7-2; d_call: TRBD1; cdr3_aa: CASSLRDRGHEQYF; cdr3_nt: TGTGCCAGCAGCCTCCGGGACAGGGGCCACGAGCAGTACTTC